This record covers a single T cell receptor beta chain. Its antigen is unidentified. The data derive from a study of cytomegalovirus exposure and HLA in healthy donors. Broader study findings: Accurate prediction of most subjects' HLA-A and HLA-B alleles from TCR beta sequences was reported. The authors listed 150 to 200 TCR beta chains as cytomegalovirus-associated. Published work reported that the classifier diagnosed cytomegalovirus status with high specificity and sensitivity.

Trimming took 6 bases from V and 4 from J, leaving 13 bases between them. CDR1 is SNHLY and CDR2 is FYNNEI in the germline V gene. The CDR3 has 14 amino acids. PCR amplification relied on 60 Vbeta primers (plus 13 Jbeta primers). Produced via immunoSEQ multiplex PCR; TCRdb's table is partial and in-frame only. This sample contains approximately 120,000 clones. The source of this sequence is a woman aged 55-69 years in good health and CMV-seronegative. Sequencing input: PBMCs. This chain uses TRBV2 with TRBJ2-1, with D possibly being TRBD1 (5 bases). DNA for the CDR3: TGTGCCAGCAGGCCCGACAGTCCATACAATGAGCAGTTCTTC. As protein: CASRPDSPYNEQFF.